This TCR beta chain was observed in a study of blood T cell repertoires in COVID-19. Overall study: The analysed material was cDNA or gDNA that came from T cells, B-cell-depleted T cells, or PBMCs.

Germline V gene sequence: CDR1 LNHDA, CDR2 SQIVND (reference sequence). Trimming removed 1 base at V and 4 bases at J, with 13 bases between. This CDR3 has 15 residues. Here immunoSEQ multiplex PCR was the method, and the copy in TCRdb shows in-frame clones only, minus some. The table records 190,000 or so clones, around 87% of them present only once. The receptor was derived from a man in his forties with active or convalescent COVID-19. This chain connects TRBV19 to TRBJ1-1; the D gene is possibly TRBD1 (6 bases). The sample was peripheral blood. This CDR3 is CASSIVTGWTTEAFF. The CDR3, as DNA: TGTGCCAGTAGTATAGTGACAGGATGGACCACTGAAGCTTTCTTT.